What follows are 8 T cell receptor beta chains derived from one specimen sequenced in a study of shared clonotypes between healthy human individuals (dated by TCRdb to about 2020). The library was generated by the immunoSEQ multiplex PCR assay. TCRdb took this table from immuneACCESS and kept in-frame rearrangements with V and J called. Such tables lack part of the clones; where checked against another copy, unresolved V genes explain under half of the gap, and the rest is unexplained. The sample table lists about 2 million clones, 85% to 95% of them with a count of one. Around 1% of the sample is taken by the ten largest. CD8 naive samples were CD45RO-negative cells positively selected for CCR7, giving a CD45RA+CCR7+ population that excluded TemRA cells. What was sequenced was naive CD8+ T cells sorted from blood. Interpreted using the paper, the cell subset or site label stands for: CD45RA+CCR7+. The receptors originated from a young man in good health.

With respect to this clone: Other nucleotide sequences from this sample produce the same CDR3. The CDR3 DNA reads as TGTGCCAGCAGTTTAATGGGGTCCTACGAGCAGTACTTC. The encoded protein is CASSLMGSYEQYF. The genes are TRBV27 and TRBJ2-7; D remains unclear. Germline V gene data show CDR1 as MNHEY and CDR2 as SMNVEV (reference sequence). CDR3 length: 13 amino acids. V lost 2 bases, J lost 1 base, and 6 bases lay in between.

The genes are TRBV4-1 and TRBJ2-2; no clear D. Trimming removed 0 bases at V and 10 bases at J, with 9 bases between. Germline V gene lookup returns CDR1 MGHRA and CDR2 YSYEKL. The CDR3 contains 13 residues. CDR3 residues: CASSQDGWTELFF. As DNA, the CDR3 is TGCGCCAGCAGCCAAGATGGGTGGACGGAGCTGTTTTTT.

Notes on this clone: The same CDR3 also results from other DNA sequences found in this sample. The chain carries TRBV2 and TRBJ2-1, with 9 bases that match TRBD2. J gave up 4 bases and V 1 base, and 5 bases lay outside the gene matches. In germline, CDR1 is SNHLY, CDR2 FYNNEI. This CDR3 has 16 residues. In nucleotides, the CDR3 is TGTGCCAGCAGTGAAGGCCTAGCGGGGAGTTACAATGAGCAGTTCTTC. It is translated as CASSEGLAGSYNEQFF.

The rearrangement links TRBV6-6 to TRBJ2-7; D is perhaps TRBD1 (5 bases). Trimming shortened V by 7 bases and J by 3 bases, and 19 bases separated the two germline ends. This CDR3 comprises 15 residues. Germline V gene data show CDR1 as MNHNY and CDR2 as SVGAGI (reference sequence). The CDR3 DNA follows: TGTGCCAGCAACCCCCCCCCAGGGCTCGGCTACGAGCAGTACTTC. As protein: CASNPPPGLGYEQYF.

The chain combines TRBV6-5 with TRBJ1-2; D gene ambiguous. Looked up from germline, CDR1 is MNHEY and CDR2 is SVGAGI. The CDR3 is 12 amino acids. The V end lost 4 bases, the J end lost 3 bases, and 6 bases lay between the germline ends. This chain's CDR3 is CASSFDDYGYTF. The CDR3 DNA is TGTGCCAGCAGTTTCGACGACTATGGCTACACCTTC.

The rearrangement joins TRBV4-1 to TRBJ1-1; possible D gene TRBD1, 5 bases. CDR1 and CDR2 from the germline V gene are MGHRA and YSYEKL. V lost 5 bases and J 3 bases, leaving 10 bases between the germline ends. This CDR3 has 13 residues. CDR3 DNA sequence: TGCGCCAGCAGCTCCGGAGGGGACACTGAAGCTTTCTTT. Residues: CASSSGGDTEAFF.

The chain recombines TRBV19 with TRBJ2-7; D is possibly TRBD1 or TRBD2 (6 bases each). Germline V gives CDR1 LNHDA, CDR2 SQIVND (reference sequence). The CDR3 is 14 residues long. Trimming took 2 bases from V and 2 from J, leaving 10 bases between them. The CDR3 reads CASSISGAAYEQYF. The CDR3 coding sequence is TGTGCCAGTAGTATATCGGGGGCCGCCTACGAGCAGTACTTC.

This chain links TRBV27 with TRBJ2-4, with 9 bases identical to TRBD1. The V gene end was trimmed by 3 bases and the J gene end by 7 bases; junction bases not matched to a gene: 4. The CDR3 is 14 residues long. Germline V gene lookup returns CDR1 MNHEY and CDR2 SMNVEV (reference sequence). The CDR3 DNA reads TGTGCCAGCAGTTTTCGAGGACAGGGGAACATTCAGTACTTC. Protein product: CASSFRGQGNIQYF.